Listed here are 15 T cell receptor beta chains from one sample, sequenced in a study of control samples from healthy donors and cancer patients. Method: immunoSEQ multiplex PCR; TCRdb's copy keeps in-frame clones and lacks some. Of 70,000 or so clones in the sample, approximately 87% were seen once. Sequencing input: blood. Receptors were obtained from a man between 50 and 59 years old in good health.

V usage is TRBV19 and J usage is TRBJ2-6; D is perhaps TRBD1 (5 bases). Trimming left V 5 bases short and J 2 bases short, with 13 bases between. The CDR3 spans 16 residues. The V gene's germline CDR1 is LNHDA and CDR2 SQIVND (reference sequence). The DNA of the CDR3 is TGTGCCAGTAGTGCCACAGGAACGGCTGGGGCCAACGTCCTGACTTTC. It encodes CASSATGTAGANVLTF.

The V gene is TRBV5-1, the J gene TRBJ2-7, with a possible D match to TRBD2 (6 bases). V was trimmed by 5 bases and J by 4 bases, leaving 16 bases between them. The CDR3 extends over 14 amino acids. The germline gives CDR1 SGHRS, CDR2 YFSETQ. CDR3 sequence reads: CASRLGGGSYEQYF. The CDR3 DNA sequence: TGCGCCAGCAGACTGGGGGGAGGCTCATACGAGCAGTACTTC.

The chain employs TRBV7-6 and TRBJ1-6; perhaps TRBD1 as D (6 bases). The CDR3 sequence is 15 residues long. Germline CDR1 reads SGHVS; CDR2 reads FNYEAQ. V shed 5 bases and J shed 9 bases, with 17 bases lying between them. The CDR3 protein is CASSQKAGEGSPLHF. The CDR3 bases are TGTGCCAGCAGCCAGAAGGCAGGGGAGGGTTCACCCCTCCACTTT.

The chain employs TRBV29-1 and TRBJ2-3; D might be TRBD2 (5 bases). Germline CDR1 reads SQVTM; CDR2 reads ANQGSEA. This CDR3 region has 14 residues. Trimming left V 7 bases short and J 3 bases short, with 17 bases between. The CDR3 DNA is TGCAGCGGATTACTAGATGGAGTAACAGATACGCAGTATTTT. Residues: CSGLLDGVTDTQYF.

Only a few counts were recorded for this clone. Other DNA sequences of this sample code for an identical CDR3. The genes are TRBV7-2 and TRBJ1-5; 7 bases align to TRBD1. This CDR3 comprises 15 residues. After removal of 1 base from V and 6 bases from J, the junction contained 6 bases not matched to a gene. Germline CDR1 and CDR2: SGHTA and FQGNSA. The CDR3 bases are TGTGCCAGCAGCTTAGACAGGGGATGGGGTCAGCCCCAGCATTTT. It encodes CASSLDRGWGQPQHF.

V gene TRBV11-2 combines with J gene TRBJ1-1; TRBD1 might be the D (5 bases). The CDR3 has 14 residues. CDR1 SGHAT and CDR2 FQNNGV come from the germline V gene. V shed 3 bases and J shed 4 bases, with 12 bases lying between them. For the CDR3, the DNA is TGTGCCAGCAGCTTGGGGGAGCGGCTCACTGAAGCTTTCTTT. This translates into CASSLGERLTEAFF.

The CDR3 spells CASSLALRNEQFF. The CDR3 bases are TGTGCCAGCAGCTTAGCGCTCCGCAATGAGCAGTTCTTC. The V gene is TRBV7-2, the J gene TRBJ2-1; no reliable D call. The CDR3 length is 13 residues. With 0 bases removed from V and 6 bases from J, the gap between germline ends came to 6 bases. Germline CDR1 is SGHTA and CDR2 is FQGNSA.

The chain carries TRBV28 and TRBJ1-5, with D possibly matching TRBD1 (5 bases). V gave up 2 bases and J gave up 6 bases, with 11 bases separating them. The CDR3 runs to 14 residues. Germline loops: CDR1 MDHEN, CDR2 SYDVKM. The CDR3 reads CASSLGGPGQPQHF. CDR3 nucleotide sequence: TGTGCCAGCAGTTTAGGGGGTCCGGGTCAGCCCCAGCATTTT.

A single count supports this clone. This chain joins TRBV5-4 and TRBJ2-3; 7 bases line up with TRBD1. CDR3 length: 15 residues. Germline CDR1 SGHNT, CDR2 YYREEE (reference sequence). V was clipped by 5 bases and J by 2 bases; unmatched bases: 8. CDR3 residues: CASRKGDSVTDTQYF. The CDR3 region has the DNA TGTGCCAGCAGAAAAGGGGACAGCGTCACAGATACGCAGTATTTT.

The chain has TRBV11-2 and TRBJ2-1; TRBD2 aligns across 7 bases. J lost 1 base, V lost 4 bases, and 4 bases had no gene match. Germline assignment: CDR1 SGHAT and CDR2 FQNNGV. This CDR3 comprises 15 residues. This chain's CDR3 is CASSSGTNSYNEQFF. CDR3 nucleotide sequence: TGTGCCAGCAGCTCCGGGACTAATTCCTACAATGAGCAGTTCTTC. Filled out from reference TRBV11-2 and TRBJ2-1, the complete variable domain reads EAGVAQSPRYKIIEKRQSVAFWCNPISGHATLYWYQQILGQGPKLLIQFQNNGVVDDSQLPKDRFSAERLKGVDSTLKIQPAKLEDSAVYLCASSSGTNSYNEQFFGPGTRLTVL.

The chain carries TRBV12-3 or TRBV12-4 and TRBJ1-1; D unresolved. This CDR3 comprises 13 residues. The V end was cut by 5 bases, the J end by 6 bases, with 13 bases between. The CDR3, as DNA: TGTGCCAGCAGTCTCAACCTTGGGGCTGAAGCTTTCTTT. Encoded protein: CASSLNLGAEAFF.

The sample holds one count of this clone. V usage is TRBV6-4 and J usage is TRBJ2-7, with 10 bases aligning to TRBD2. Germline CDR1 reads MRHNA; CDR2 reads SNTAGT. Trimming took 6 bases from V and 0 from J; bases not matched to a gene: 5. The CDR3 spans 15 residues. The CDR3 loop is CASSRERGGSYEQYF. The CDR3 DNA follows: TGTGCCAGCAGCAGAGAGCGGGGGGGCTCCTACGAGCAGTACTTC.

The gene calls are TRBV27 and TRBJ2-1; D not certain. The CDR3 is 15 residues long. V was cut by 5 bases and J by 0 bases, with 11 bases left in between. Germline V gives CDR1 MNHEY, CDR2 SMNVEV (reference sequence). CDR3 in DNA: TGTGCCAGCAGTCCCCAACTACTCTCCTACAATGAGCAGTTCTTC. Its translation is CASSPQLLSYNEQFF.

This chain connects TRBV29-1 to TRBJ2-2, with no clear D. Germline CDR1 reads SQVTM; CDR2 reads ANQGSEA. This CDR3 spans 16 amino acids. V was trimmed by 0 bases and J by 0 bases, leaving 11 bases between them. This chain's CDR3 is CSVEDQIKSNTGELFF. The CDR3 DNA reads as TGCAGCGTTGAAGATCAGATCAAATCGAACACCGGGGAGCTGTTTTTT.

The V and J genes are TRBV19 and TRBJ1-2, with D maybe TRBD1 (5 bases). Germline CDR1 LNHDA, CDR2 SQIVND (reference sequence). The V end was cut by 4 bases, the J end by 5 bases, with 14 bases between. The CDR3 totals 14 residues. The CDR3, as DNA: TGTGCCAGTAGTAATCCGTCAGGGCGATATGGCTACACCTTC. Translating it yields CASSNPSGRYGYTF.